One sample yielded the 3 T cell receptor beta chains listed below, sequenced in a study of blood T cells in healthy people across ages. Together with a sample-barcoded 5' primer, a J-beta primer mix was included in a second PCR lasting about 7 to 12 cycles. A single record per CDR3 protein comes from TCRdb applying MiXCR to the 5' RACE reads. The table has 580,000 or so distinct CDR3 sequences, 45% to 55% seen once; the top ten hold roughly 25%. The specimen was blood. The receptors derive from an elderly man in good health.

This sequence joins TRBV20-1 and TRBJ2-5, with D tentatively TRBD2 (6 bases). Per the germline V gene, CDR1 is DFQATT and CDR2 is SNEGSKA (reference sequence). The CDR3 contains 15 residues. Trimming removed 1 base from V and 7 bases from J, with 19 bases in between. The CDR3 coding sequence is TGCAGTGCTAGAGTGGTAGGGCGCGGGCGGGGGACCCAGTACTTC. Amino acids: CSARVVGRGRGTQYF.

This chain links TRBV5-6 with TRBJ1-2; TRBD1 matches 8 bases. J was trimmed by 4 bases and V by 0 bases; bases with no gene match: 5. CDR1 is SGHDT and CDR2 is YYEEEE in the germline V gene. The CDR3 sequence is 15 residues long. As DNA, the CDR3 is TGTGCCAGCAGCTTGGGGGACAGGCAACTCTATGGCTACACCTTC. Translation: CASSLGDRQLYGYTF.

J is TRBJ2-1 and V is TRBV18; D is unresolved. Trimming shortened V by 0 bases and J by 7 bases, and 16 bases separated the two germline ends. This CDR3 is 16 amino acids long. Looked up from germline, CDR1 is KGHSH and CDR2 is LQKENI. For the CDR3, the DNA is TGTGCCAGCTCACCACCGAGGTCCGGGTCTAATAATGAGCAGTTCTTC. Translated: CASSPPRSGSNNEQFF.